Shown below are 7 T cell receptor beta chains from a single sample sequenced in a study of radiation and T cells in renal cell carcinoma. Time point defined: blood 2 weeks post-SBRT. The treatment: 15 Gy SBRT to primary tumor, nephrectomy 4 weeks later. Profiled with immunoSEQ multiplex PCR; TCRdb holds only in-frame clones, not every one. Of 60,000 to 80,000 clones listed, about 80% are singletons. Sequenced material: blood, taken from a patient whose treatment included radiotherapy and nephrectomy. These receptors all stem from a man in his 60s with renal cell carcinoma.

The genes are TRBV5-1 and TRBJ1-1; no definite D call. Looked up from germline, CDR1 is SGHRS and CDR2 is YFSETQ. V lost 1 base, J lost 1 base, and 8 bases lay in between. This CDR3 has 14 amino acids. CDR3 in amino acids: CASSLPRQNTEAFF. DNA for the CDR3: TGCGCCAGCAGCTTGCCGCGTCAGAACACTGAAGCTTTCTTT.

This chain joins TRBV7-6 and TRBJ2-5, with 7 bases aligning to TRBD1. V lost 8 bases, J lost 1 base, and 13 bases stayed unmatched. Per the germline V gene, CDR1 is SGHVS and CDR2 is FNYEAQ. The length of the CDR3 is 16 residues. The CDR3 coding sequence is TGTGCCAGCTGTTTGGGGCTAGGGGGCTTCCAAGAGACCCAGTACTTC. As protein: CASCLGLGGFQETQYF.

This clone was picked up a small number of times. The chain combines TRBV7-9 with TRBJ1-4; 8 nucleotides match TRBD1. The CDR3 is 16 amino acids. The V segment lost 5 bases and the J segment 5 bases; nucleotides outside the gene matches: 10. Germline lookup yields CDR1 SEHNR and CDR2 FQNEAQ (reference sequence). This CDR3 reads CASSAHTGTGNEKLFF. CDR3 sequence (DNA): TGTGCCAGCAGCGCACACACCGGGACAGGCAATGAAAAACTGTTTTTT.

This chain links TRBV5-1 with TRBJ1-6; D gene uncertain. This CDR3 is built from 14 residues. Germline loops: CDR1 SGHRS, CDR2 YFSETQ. The V end lost 0 bases, the J end lost 8 bases, and 9 bases lay between the germline ends. The chain's CDR3 is CASSLVADDSPLHF. CDR3 in DNA: TGCGCCAGCAGCTTGGTGGCAGATGATTCACCCCTCCACTTT.

There are a few counts of this clone. The gene calls are TRBV30 and TRBJ2-7; D remains ambiguous. Germline lookup yields CDR1 GTSNPN and CDR2 SVGIG (reference sequence). The CDR3 runs to 14 residues. V shed 0 bases and J shed 9 bases, with 18 bases lying between them. CDR3 in amino acids: CAWSVYGPETAQYF. The CDR3 nucleotides read TGTGCCTGGAGTGTATACGGGCCTGAGACGGCGCAGTACTTC.

The chain links TRBV4-3 to TRBJ1-2; 7 bases map to TRBD1. There are 14 residues in the CDR3. Germline CDR1 reads LGHNA; CDR2 reads YSLEER. V was pared by 6 bases and J by 5 bases, with 9 bases of the junction left unmatched. The CDR3 loop is CASRAGGDRYGYTF. As DNA, the CDR3 is TGCGCCAGCAGGGCAGGGGGAGATCGATATGGCTACACCTTC.

V is TRBV7-8 and J is TRBJ2-2; D gene ambiguous. Germline CDR1 and CDR2: SGHVS and FQNEAQ. V was cut by 3 bases and J by 1 base, with 6 bases left in between. CDR3 length equals 14 residues. CDR3 protein: CASSFGRNTGELFF. CDR3 sequence (DNA): TGTGCCAGCAGCTTCGGACGGAACACCGGGGAGCTGTTTTTT.